One T cell receptor (beta chain) is described in this entry. A Seattle source enrolled patients during active infection and followed them longitudinally. This entry belongs to a study of blood T cell repertoires in COVID-19. Study at large: Sources were T cells, B-cell-depleted T cells, or PBMCs; the material itself was cDNA or gDNA.

Measured with immunoSEQ multiplex PCR; TCRdb has only the in-frame clones, and not every one. The data contain about 56,000 clones, approximately 89% of them seen just once; the ten biggest clones take up around 45%. The sample was peripheral blood. The receptor comes from an older woman with COVID-19, enrolled during active disease.

The CDR3 coding sequence is TGTGCCAGCAGCTTCGACAGGGGCTATGGCTACACCTTC. Translated: CASSFDRGYGYTF. The chain is built from TRBV11-3 and TRBJ1-2; 8 nucleotides line up with TRBD1. Losses at the gene ends were 3 bases for V and 4 bases for J; bases not matched to a gene: 1. Germline CDR1 reads SGHNT; CDR2 reads YENEEA. The length of the CDR3 is 13 residues.